These T cell receptor beta chains were read from a single sample in a study of shared clonotypes between healthy human individuals. Only in-frame clones appear in the TCRdb table, and some are missing; sequencing was by immunoSEQ multiplex PCR. This table holds hundreds of thousands of clones, around 78% found once. The sequencing sample was made of memory CD4+ T cells sorted from blood. All receptors derive from a woman aged 25 to 39 in good health. CDR3s include the opening cysteine and the closing phenylalanine or tryptophan. D genes are given only for firm matches. Only some rows state a clone size, as once, few, many or a class for expanded clones.

CDR3 length: 14
D gene: .
V gene: TRBV2
clone size: .
J gene: TRBJ2-2
CDR3 protein: CASWRQEVTGELFF
CDR3 DNA: TGTGCCAGCTGGAGGCAGGAGGTCACCGGGGAGCTGTTTTTT

CDR3 length: 17
D gene: TRBD1
V gene: TRBV9
clone size: few
J gene: TRBJ1-2
CDR3 protein: CASSVEEGAGGNYGYTF
CDR3 DNA: TGTGCCAGCAGCGTAGAGGAGGGGGCAGGGGGCAACTATGGCTACACCTTC

CDR3 length: 16
D gene: .
V gene: TRBV9
clone size: many
J gene: TRBJ2-3
CDR3 protein: CASSVGGPRFTDTQYF
CDR3 DNA: TGTGCCAGCAGCGTAGGCGGGCCCAGGTTCACAGATACGCAGTATTTT

CDR3 length: 17
D gene: TRBD1
V gene: TRBV5-1
clone size: once
J gene: TRBJ2-6
CDR3 protein: CASSLRQGASGANVLTF
CDR3 DNA: TGCGCCAGCAGCTTACGACAGGGGGCTTCTGGGGCCAACGTCCTGACTTTC

CDR3 length: 16
D gene: .
V gene: TRBV28
clone size: .
J gene: TRBJ1-1
CDR3 protein: CATMAGSAETNTEAFF
CDR3 DNA: TGTGCGACAATGGCGGGGTCCGCCGAGACGAACACTGAAGCTTTCTTT

CDR3 length: 17
D gene: TRBD2
V gene: TRBV5-5
clone size: .
J gene: TRBJ2-3
CDR3 protein: CASSPAATGGGADTQYF
CDR3 DNA: TGTGCCAGCAGCCCCGCAGCCACGGGAGGCGGAGCAGATACGCAGTATTTT

CDR3 length: 16
D gene: .
V gene: TRBV5-1
clone size: .
J gene: TRBJ1-4
CDR3 protein: CASSLAIKGGSEKLFF
CDR3 DNA: TGCGCCAGCAGCTTGGCAATCAAAGGGGGTAGTGAAAAACTGTTTTTT

CDR3 length: 14
D gene: .
V gene: TRBV21-1
clone size: many
J gene: TRBJ2-7
CDR3 protein: CASSPIDRLSEQYF
CDR3 DNA: TGTGCCAGCAGTCCAATAGACAGACTCTCCGAGCAGTACTTC

CDR3 length: 12
D gene: .
V gene: TRBV25-1
clone size: .
J gene: TRBJ2-6
CDR3 protein: CASNTGTNVLTF
CDR3 DNA: TGTGCCAGCAATACAGGGACCAACGTCCTGACTTTC

CDR3 length: 16
D gene: .
V gene: TRBV6-1
clone size: .
J gene: TRBJ2-5
CDR3 protein: CASSEVGGQGGETQYF
CDR3 DNA: TGTGCCAGCAGTGAAGTAGGAGGGCAGGGAGGCGAGACCCAGTACTTC

CDR3 length: 17
D gene: .
V gene: TRBV5-1
clone size: .
J gene: TRBJ1-4
CDR3 protein: CASSLEATASRYEKLFF
CDR3 DNA: TGCGCCAGCAGCTTGGAGGCGACGGCCTCTAGGTACGAAAAACTGTTTTTT

CDR3 length: 16
D gene: TRBD1
V gene: TRBV5-1
clone size: many
J gene: TRBJ2-2
CDR3 protein: CASHSQPGGAGRELFF
CDR3 DNA: TGCGCCAGCCATTCTCAGCCAGGGGGCGCGGGTAGGGAGCTGTTTTTT

CDR3 length: 13
D gene: .
V gene: TRBV19
clone size: .
J gene: TRBJ1-5
CDR3 protein: CASSVQQDQPQHF
CDR3 DNA: TGTGCCAGTAGTGTCCAGCAAGATCAGCCCCAGCATTTT

CDR3 length: 15
D gene: .
V gene: TRBV2
clone size: .
J gene: TRBJ1-5
CDR3 protein: CASSPASYSNQPQHF
CDR3 DNA: TGTGCCAGCAGTCCGGCCTCTTATAGCAATCAGCCCCAGCATTTT

CDR3 length: 17
D gene: .
V gene: TRBV7-2
clone size: once
J gene: TRBJ2-7
CDR3 protein: CASSRAGGRVPSYEQYF
CDR3 DNA: TGTGCCAGCAGCCGAGCCGGGGGGCGGGTCCCCTCCTACGAGCAGTACTTC

CDR3 length: 16
D gene: .
V gene: TRBV9
clone size: .
J gene: TRBJ2-7
CDR3 protein: CASSANLARAVGEQYF
CDR3 DNA: TGTGCCAGCAGCGCTAACCTAGCGAGGGCGGTCGGCGAGCAGTACTTC

CDR3 length: 15
D gene: TRBD1
V gene: TRBV19
clone size: .
J gene: TRBJ2-2
CDR3 protein: CASKAGQVNTGELFF
CDR3 DNA: TGTGCCAGTAAAGCCGGACAGGTTAACACCGGGGAGCTGTTTTTT

CDR3 length: 16
D gene: .
V gene: TRBV4-2
clone size: .
J gene: TRBJ1-2
CDR3 protein: CASSQDYRGLNYGYTF
CDR3 DNA: TGTGCCAGCAGCCAAGATTACCGGGGACTGAACTATGGCTACACCTTC